This T cell receptor beta chain stems from a study of T-cell reconstitution after alpha-beta-depleted transplantation in children. The V segment lost 3 bases and the J segment 2 bases; nucleotides outside the gene matches: 10. The CDR3 loop spans 17 amino acids. In its sample, this clonotype was seen a few times. Its antigen is as yet unknown. Study-level points and caveats: One year post-transplant, T-cell counts and diversity were largely derived from T cells produced anew. Reported findings indicate that, about two months after transplant, alpha-beta T cells came from several hundred expanded clones, which were derived from non-depleted graft cells.

Unique molecular identifiers featured in how the TCRbeta library was prepared. Via MiXCR, TCRdb re-called the PCR reads, giving one row per CDR3 protein. The data show hundreds of thousands of distinct CDR3 sequences, 15% to 20% seen once. J is TRBJ2-1 and V is TRBV12-3 or TRBV12-4; TRBD1 aligns across 7 bases. The sequenced sample was PBMCs, mostly from graft donor cells, obtained 360 days after TCRalphabeta/CD19-depleted stem cell transplant. This TCR came from a male patient between 2 and 9 years old who had a stem cell transplant for acute lymphoblastic leukemia, so the T cells may come from the graft donor. The CDR3, as DNA: TGTGCCAGCAGTTTGGGTCCGGGACAGTCGACCTACAATGAGCAGTTCTTC. Translating gives CASSLGPGQSTYNEQFF.